This T cell receptor (beta chain) came from a study of identical twins. General study findings and limits: With beta out-of-frame sequences, excess sharing by twins was weaker. Out-of-frame alpha sequences common to twins exhibited a surplus of low generation probability. Memory repertoires showed no such pattern, whereas abundant cord blood beta clonotypes carried fewer insertions.

MiXCR, applied by TCRdb to the 5' RACE reads, yields one record per CDR3 protein. The profile shows fewer than 900,000 distinct CDR3 sequences, roughly 18% of them singletons. This clonotype was counted a few times. What it recognizes is unknown. J was trimmed by 3 bases and V by 6 bases; bases with no gene match: 10. This CDR3 contains 17 residues. The germline CDR1 and CDR2 sequences are MNHNS and SASEGT. These data also featured in a second study, about T cells expressing NK-cell markers. From that study: Most of the eight sequenced donors tested HCMV-seropositive; one tested seronegative.

The sequencing input was PBMCs. The J gene is TRBJ2-5, the V gene TRBV6-1; 13 bases match TRBD2. The TCR was taken from a woman aged 18-35 years in good health. The chain's CDR3 is CASSPGTSGTPKETQYF. Written as DNA, the CDR3 is TGTGCCAGCAGCCCCGGGACTAGCGGGACACCGAAAGAGACCCAGTACTTC.